The source of this TCR beta chain is a study of identical twins. Overall study results and limits: Insertions were reduced in abundant cord blood beta clonotypes but not in memory repertoires.

This CDR3 comprises 11 residues. Trimming took 8 bases from V and 8 from J, leaving 11 bases between them. Germline V lookup: CDR1 LNHNV, CDR2 YYDKDF (reference sequence). The table lists this clonotype with a few counts. Its antigen is as yet unknown. Via MiXCR, TCRdb re-called the 5' RACE reads, giving one row per CDR3 protein. Seen here are hundreds of thousands of distinct CDR3 sequences, around 21% observed once, and the top ten hold 4.3%. The sample was also reused in another study, on T cells expressing NK-cell markers.

Sequenced input: PBMCs. V is TRBV15 and J is TRBJ2-3, with D hard to call. This receptor was obtained from a woman aged 18 to 35 in good health. This CDR3 is CATSFRGTQYF. The CDR3 nucleotides read TGTGCCACCTCTTTCCGCGGTACGCAGTATTTT. Filled out from reference TRBV15 and TRBJ2-3, the complete variable domain reads DAMVIQNPRYQVTQFGKPVTLSCSQTLNHNVMYWYQQKSSQAPKLLFHYYDKDFNNEADTPDNFQSRRPNTSFCFLDIRSPGLGDTAMYLCATSFRGTQYFGPGTRLTVL.